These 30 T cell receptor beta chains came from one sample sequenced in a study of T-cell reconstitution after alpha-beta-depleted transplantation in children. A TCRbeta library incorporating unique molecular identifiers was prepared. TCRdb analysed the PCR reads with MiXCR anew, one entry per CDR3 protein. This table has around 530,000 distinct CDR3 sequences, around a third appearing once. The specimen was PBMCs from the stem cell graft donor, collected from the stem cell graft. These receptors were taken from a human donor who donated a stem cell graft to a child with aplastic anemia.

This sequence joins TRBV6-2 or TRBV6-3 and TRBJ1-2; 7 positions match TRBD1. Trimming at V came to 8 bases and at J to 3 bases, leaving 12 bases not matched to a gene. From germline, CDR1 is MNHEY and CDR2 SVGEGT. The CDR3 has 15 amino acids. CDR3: CASRLPSTGHYGYTF. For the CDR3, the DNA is TGTGCCAGCCGGCTTCCTTCGACAGGGCACTATGGCTACACCTTC.

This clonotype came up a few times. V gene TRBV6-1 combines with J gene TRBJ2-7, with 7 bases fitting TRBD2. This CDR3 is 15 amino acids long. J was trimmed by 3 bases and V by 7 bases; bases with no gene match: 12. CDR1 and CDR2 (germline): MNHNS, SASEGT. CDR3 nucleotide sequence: TGTGCCAGCACCTTAGACGGCGGGAGCTTCTACGAGCAGTACGTC. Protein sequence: CASTLDGGSFYEQYV.

CDR3 sequence reads: CASSLSILLPEAFF. As DNA, the CDR3 is TGTGCCAGCAGTTTATCGATTCTCCTTCCTGAAGCTTTCTTT. V and J are TRBV27 and TRBJ1-1; no reliable D call. V lost 0 bases to trimming and J lost 6 bases, with 11 bases between them. CDR3 length equals 14 residues. Per the germline V gene, CDR1 is MNHEY and CDR2 is SMNVEV (reference sequence).

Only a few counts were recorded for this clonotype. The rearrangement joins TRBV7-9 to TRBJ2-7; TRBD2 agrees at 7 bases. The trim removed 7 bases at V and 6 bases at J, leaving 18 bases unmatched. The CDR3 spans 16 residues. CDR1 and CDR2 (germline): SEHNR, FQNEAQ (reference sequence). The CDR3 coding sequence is TGTGCCAGCATCAGTGGGGGGGAGGGCCCTGGACGCGAGCAGTACTTC. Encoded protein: CASISGGEGPGREQYF.

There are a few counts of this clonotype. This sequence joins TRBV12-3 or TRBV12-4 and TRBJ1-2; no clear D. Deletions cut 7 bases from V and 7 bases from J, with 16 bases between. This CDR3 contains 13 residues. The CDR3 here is CASTPWGTPGYTF. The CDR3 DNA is TGTGCCAGCACCCCTTGGGGTACCCCTGGCTACACCTTC.

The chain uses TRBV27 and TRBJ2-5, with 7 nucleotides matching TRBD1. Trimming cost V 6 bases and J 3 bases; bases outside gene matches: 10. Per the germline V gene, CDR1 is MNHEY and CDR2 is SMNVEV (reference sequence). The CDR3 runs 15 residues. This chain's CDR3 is CASRETGTDKETQYF. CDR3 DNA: TGTGCCAGCAGGGAGACCGGGACAGATAAAGAGACCCAGTACTTC.

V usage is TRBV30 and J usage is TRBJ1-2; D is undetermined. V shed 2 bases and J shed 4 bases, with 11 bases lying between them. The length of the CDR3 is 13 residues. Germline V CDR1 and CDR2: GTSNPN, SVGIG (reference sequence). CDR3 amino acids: CAWSLQLGYGYTF. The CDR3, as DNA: TGTGCCTGGAGTCTCCAGCTTGGCTATGGCTACACCTTC.

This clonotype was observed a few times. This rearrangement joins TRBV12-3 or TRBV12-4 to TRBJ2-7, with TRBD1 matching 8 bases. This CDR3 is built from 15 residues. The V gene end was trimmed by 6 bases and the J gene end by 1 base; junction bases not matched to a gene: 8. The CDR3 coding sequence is TGTGCCAGCAGCCAATCCGGGACAGGTTCCTACGAGCAGTACTTC. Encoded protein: CASSQSGTGSYEQYF.

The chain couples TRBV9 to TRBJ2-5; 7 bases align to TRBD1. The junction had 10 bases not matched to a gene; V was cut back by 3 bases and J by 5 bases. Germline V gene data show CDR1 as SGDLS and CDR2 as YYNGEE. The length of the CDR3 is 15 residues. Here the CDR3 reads CASSATGQLTETQYF. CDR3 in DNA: TGTGCCAGCAGCGCTACGGGACAGTTGACCGAGACCCAGTACTTC.

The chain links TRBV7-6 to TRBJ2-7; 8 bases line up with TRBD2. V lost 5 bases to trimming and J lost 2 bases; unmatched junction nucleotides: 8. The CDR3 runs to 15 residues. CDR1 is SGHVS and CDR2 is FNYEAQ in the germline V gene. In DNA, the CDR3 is TGTGCCAGCAGCACTAGCGGACTCAGGGCCTACGAGCAGTACTTC. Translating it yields CASSTSGLRAYEQYF.

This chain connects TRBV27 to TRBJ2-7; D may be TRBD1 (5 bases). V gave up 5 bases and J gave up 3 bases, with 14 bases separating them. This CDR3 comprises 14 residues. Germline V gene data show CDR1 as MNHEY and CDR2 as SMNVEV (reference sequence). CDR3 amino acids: CASSARVPGYEQYV. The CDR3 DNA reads TGTGCCAGCAGTGCCAGGGTACCGGGCTACGAGCAGTACGTC.

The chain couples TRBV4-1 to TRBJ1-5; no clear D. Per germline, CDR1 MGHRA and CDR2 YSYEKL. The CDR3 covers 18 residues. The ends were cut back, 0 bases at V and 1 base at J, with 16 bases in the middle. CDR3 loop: CASSQEPFGSSSNQPQHF. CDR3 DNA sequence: TGCGCCAGCAGCCAAGAACCTTTTGGCAGTTCCAGCAATCAGCCCCAGCATTTT.

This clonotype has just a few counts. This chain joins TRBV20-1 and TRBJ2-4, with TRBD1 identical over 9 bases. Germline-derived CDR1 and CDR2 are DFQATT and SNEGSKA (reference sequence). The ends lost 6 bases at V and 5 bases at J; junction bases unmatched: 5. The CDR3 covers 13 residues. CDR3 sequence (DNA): TGCAGTGCCGAGACAGGGGGAGAAAACATTCAGTACTTC. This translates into CSAETGGENIQYF.

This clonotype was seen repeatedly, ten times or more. The CDR3 spells CASSSGPAGEQFF. As DNA, the CDR3 is TGTGCCAGCAGCTCGGGACCCGCAGGTGAGCAGTTCTTC. The chain has TRBV7-2 and TRBJ2-1; D could derive from TRBD1 or TRBD2 (5 bases each). V lost 4 bases to trimming and J lost 9 bases, with 13 bases between them. Per germline, CDR1 SGHTA and CDR2 FQGNSA. CDR3 size: 13 residues.

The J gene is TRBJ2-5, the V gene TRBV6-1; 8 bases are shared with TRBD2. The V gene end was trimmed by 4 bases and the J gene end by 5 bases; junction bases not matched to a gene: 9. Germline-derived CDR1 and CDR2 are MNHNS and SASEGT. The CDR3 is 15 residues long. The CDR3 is CASSVKRELPETQYF. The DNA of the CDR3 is TGTGCCAGCAGTGTAAAGCGGGAGCTACCGGAGACCCAGTACTTC.

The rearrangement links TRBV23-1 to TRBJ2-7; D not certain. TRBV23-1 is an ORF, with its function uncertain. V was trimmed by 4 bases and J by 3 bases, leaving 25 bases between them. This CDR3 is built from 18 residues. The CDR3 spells CASSLLGRTGSLSYEQYV. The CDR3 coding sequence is TGCGCCAGCAGTCTCTTGGGTCGTACGGGCAGTCTGAGCTACGAGCAGTACGTC.

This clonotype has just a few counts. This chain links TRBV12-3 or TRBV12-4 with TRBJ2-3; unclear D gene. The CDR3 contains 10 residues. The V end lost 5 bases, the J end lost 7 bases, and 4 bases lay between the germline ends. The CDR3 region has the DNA TGTGCCAGCAGTCTATATACGCAGTATTTT. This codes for CASSLYTQYF.

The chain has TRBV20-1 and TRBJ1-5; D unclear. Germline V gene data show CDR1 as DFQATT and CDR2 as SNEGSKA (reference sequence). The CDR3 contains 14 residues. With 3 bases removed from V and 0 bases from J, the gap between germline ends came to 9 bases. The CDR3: CSARNRYSNQPQHF. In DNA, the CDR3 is TGCAGTGCTAGGAATAGGTATAGCAATCAGCCCCAGCATTTT.

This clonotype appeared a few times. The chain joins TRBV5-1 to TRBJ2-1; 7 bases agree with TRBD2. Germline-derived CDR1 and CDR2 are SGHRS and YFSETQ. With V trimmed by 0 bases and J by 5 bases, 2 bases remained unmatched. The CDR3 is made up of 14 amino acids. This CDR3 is CASSLVGGDNEQFF. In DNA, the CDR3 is TGCGCCAGCAGCTTGGTGGGAGGGGACAATGAGCAGTTCTTC.

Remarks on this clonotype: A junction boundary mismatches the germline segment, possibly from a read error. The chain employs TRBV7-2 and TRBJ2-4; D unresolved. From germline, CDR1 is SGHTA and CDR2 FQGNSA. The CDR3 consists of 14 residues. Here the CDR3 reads CASSLKSGENSQYF. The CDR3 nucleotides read TGTGCCAGCAGCTTAAAATCTGGGGAAAACAGTCAGTACTTC.

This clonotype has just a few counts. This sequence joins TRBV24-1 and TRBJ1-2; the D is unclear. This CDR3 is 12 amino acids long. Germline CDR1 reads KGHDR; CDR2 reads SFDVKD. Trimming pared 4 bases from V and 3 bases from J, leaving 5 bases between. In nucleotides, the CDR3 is TGTGCCACCAGTGACCGAGACTATGGCTACACCTTC. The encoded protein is CATSDRDYGYTF.

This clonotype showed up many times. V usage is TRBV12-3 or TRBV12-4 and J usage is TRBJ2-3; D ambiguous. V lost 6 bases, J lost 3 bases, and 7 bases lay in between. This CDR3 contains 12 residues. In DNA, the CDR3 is TGTGCCAGCAGCTTAATAACAGATACGCAGTATTTT. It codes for CASSLITDTQYF.

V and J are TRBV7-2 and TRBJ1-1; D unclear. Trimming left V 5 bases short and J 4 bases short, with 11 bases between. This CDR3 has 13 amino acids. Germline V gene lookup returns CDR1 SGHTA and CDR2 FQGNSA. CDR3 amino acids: CASSGRVTTEAFF. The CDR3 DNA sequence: TGTGCCAGCAGCGGGAGGGTTACCACTGAAGCTTTCTTT.

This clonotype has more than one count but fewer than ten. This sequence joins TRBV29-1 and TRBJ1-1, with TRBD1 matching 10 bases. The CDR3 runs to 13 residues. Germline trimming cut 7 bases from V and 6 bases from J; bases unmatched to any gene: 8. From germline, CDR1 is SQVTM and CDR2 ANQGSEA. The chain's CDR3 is CSARQGAKPEAFF. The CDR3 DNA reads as TGCAGCGCCCGACAGGGGGCCAAGCCTGAAGCTTTCTTT.

In nucleotides, the CDR3 is TGTGCCACCAGTGCTCGGGCAGGCTACACCGGGGAGCTGTTTTTT. Its translation: CATSARAGYTGELFF. The V gene is TRBV24-1, the J gene TRBJ2-2; D not resolved. This CDR3 spans 15 amino acids. Germline V gene data show CDR1 as KGHDR and CDR2 as SFDVKD. The V gene lost 5 bases and the J gene lost 3 bases, with 12 bases spanning the gap.

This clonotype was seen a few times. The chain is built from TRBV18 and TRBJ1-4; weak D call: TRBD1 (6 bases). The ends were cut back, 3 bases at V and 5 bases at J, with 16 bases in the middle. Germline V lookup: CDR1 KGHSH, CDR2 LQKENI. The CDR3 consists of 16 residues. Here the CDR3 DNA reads TGTGCCAGCTCACCGTTGGGGGCCAGCACCAATGAAAAACTGTTTTTT. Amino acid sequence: CASSPLGASTNEKLFF.

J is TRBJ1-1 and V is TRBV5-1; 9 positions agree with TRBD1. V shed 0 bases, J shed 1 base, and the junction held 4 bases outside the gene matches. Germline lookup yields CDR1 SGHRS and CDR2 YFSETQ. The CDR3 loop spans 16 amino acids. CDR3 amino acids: CASSLGQGQGNTEAFF. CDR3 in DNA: TGCGCCAGCAGCTTGGGCCAGGGACAGGGGAACACTGAAGCTTTCTTT.

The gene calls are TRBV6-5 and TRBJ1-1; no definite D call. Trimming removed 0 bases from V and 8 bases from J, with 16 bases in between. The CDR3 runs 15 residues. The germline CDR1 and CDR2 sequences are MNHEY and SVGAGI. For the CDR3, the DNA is TGTGCCAGCAGTTACTCGGTCCAGGAGCGGGCAGAAGCTTTCTTT. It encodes CASSYSVQERAEAFF.

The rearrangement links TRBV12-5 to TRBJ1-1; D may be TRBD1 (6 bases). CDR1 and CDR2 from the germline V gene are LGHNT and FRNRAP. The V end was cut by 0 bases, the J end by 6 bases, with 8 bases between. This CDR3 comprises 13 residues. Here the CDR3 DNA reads TGTGCTAGTGGTTTGGTAGGGGGGGCTGAAGCTTTCTTT. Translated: CASGLVGGAEAFF.

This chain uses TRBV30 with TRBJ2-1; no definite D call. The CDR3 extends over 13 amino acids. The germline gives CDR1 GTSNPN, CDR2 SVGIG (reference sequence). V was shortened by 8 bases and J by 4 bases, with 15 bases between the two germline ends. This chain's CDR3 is CAGLTGLYNEQFF. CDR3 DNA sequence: TGTGCCGGCCTCACGGGCCTTTACAATGAGCAGTTCTTC.